This TCR beta chain comes out of a study of preoperative IRX-2 immunotherapy in early breast cancer. This clone has a single count. The V end lost 5 bases, the J end lost 7 bases, and 9 bases lay between the germline ends. The CDR3 has 13 amino acids. The germline gives CDR1 SGHVT, CDR2 SQSDAQ. The method was immunoSEQ multiplex PCR; TCRdb's version includes in-frame clones alone and lacks a portion of them. The data contain 25,000 to 35,000 clones, 82% of them seen just once; the ten biggest clones take up 3% to 3.5%. Described treatment: preoperative locoregional IRX-2 cytokine immunotherapy. The TCR comes from a human donor with breast cancer. Collection of the sample occurred from a patient treated with IRX-2 immunotherapy. The rearrangement uses TRBV7-4 and TRBJ1-6; no clear D. The CDR3 region is CASSARENSPLHF. Here the CDR3 DNA reads TGTGCCAGCAGCGCGCGAGAGAATTCACCCCTCCACTTT. The full variable domain, in which reference TRBV7-4 and TRBJ1-6 provide the parts outside the CDR3, is GAGVSQSPRYKVAKRGRDVALRCDSISGHVTLYWYRQTLGQGSEVLTYSQSDAQRDKSGRPSGRFSAERPERSVSTLKIQRTEQGDSAVYLCASSARENSPLHFGNGTRLTVT.